This T cell receptor beta chain was recorded in a study of T cell responses to AZD1222 COVID-19 vaccine. The study, taken as a whole, reports: Donors in the cohort were predominantly white British and more often female, and clonal diversity was possibly underestimated. Repertoires were obtained only post-peak T cell response. Spike-specific TCR depth and breadth grew after two AZD1222 doses.

On this clone: The antigen is unknown.

Unmatched junction bases numbered 10, after V lost 2 bases and J lost 0 bases. CDR3 size: 18 residues. Germline V gene sequence: CDR1 SGHTA, CDR2 FQGNSA. Data came from immunoSEQ multiplex PCR; TCRdb stores just in-frame clones and leaves some out. The sample carries 150,000 or so clones, around 93% recorded once. The receptor was derived from an adult who received the AZD1222 COVID-19 vaccine. The source material was peripheral blood, sampled 28 days after the second AZD1222 dose. This chain uses TRBV7-2 with TRBJ2-4, with 7 nucleotides matching TRBD2. CDR3 sequence (DNA): TGTGCCAGCAGCTTATTTTTAGAGGGGACTATAGCCAAAAACATTCAGTACTTC. It encodes CASSLFLEGTIAKNIQYF.